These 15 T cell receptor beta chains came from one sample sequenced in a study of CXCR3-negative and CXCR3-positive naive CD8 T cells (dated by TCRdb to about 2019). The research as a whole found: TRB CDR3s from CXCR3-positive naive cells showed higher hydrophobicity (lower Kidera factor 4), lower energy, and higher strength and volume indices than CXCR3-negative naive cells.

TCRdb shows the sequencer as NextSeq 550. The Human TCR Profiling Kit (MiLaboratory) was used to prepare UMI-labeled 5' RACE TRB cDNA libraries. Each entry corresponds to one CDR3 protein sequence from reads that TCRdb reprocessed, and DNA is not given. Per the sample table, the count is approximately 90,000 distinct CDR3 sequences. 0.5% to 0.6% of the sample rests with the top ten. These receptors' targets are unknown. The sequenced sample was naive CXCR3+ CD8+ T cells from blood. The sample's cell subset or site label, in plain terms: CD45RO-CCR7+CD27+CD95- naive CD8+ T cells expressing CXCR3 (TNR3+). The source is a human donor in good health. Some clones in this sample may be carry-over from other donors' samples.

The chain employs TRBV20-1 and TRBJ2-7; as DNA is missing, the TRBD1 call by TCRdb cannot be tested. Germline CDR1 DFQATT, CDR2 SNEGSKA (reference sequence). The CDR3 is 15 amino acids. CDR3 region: CSADPMRGDSYEQYF.

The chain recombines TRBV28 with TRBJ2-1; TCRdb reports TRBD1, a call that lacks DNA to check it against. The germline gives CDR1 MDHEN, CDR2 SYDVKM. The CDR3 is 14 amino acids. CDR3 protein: CASSLARGSDEQFF.

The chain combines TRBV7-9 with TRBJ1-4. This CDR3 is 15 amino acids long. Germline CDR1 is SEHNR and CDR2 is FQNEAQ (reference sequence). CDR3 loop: CASSLVAAVNEELFF. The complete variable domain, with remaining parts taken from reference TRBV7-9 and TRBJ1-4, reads DTGVSQNPRHKITKRGQNVTFRCDPISEHNRLYWYRQTLGQGPEFLTYFQNEAQLEKSRLLSDRFSAERPKGSFSTLEIQRTEQGDSAMYLCASSLVAAVNEELFFGSGTQLSVL.

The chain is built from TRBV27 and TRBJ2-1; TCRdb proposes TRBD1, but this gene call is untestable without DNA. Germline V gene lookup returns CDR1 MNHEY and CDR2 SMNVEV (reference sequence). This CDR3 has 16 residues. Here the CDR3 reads CASSTLRDRSYNEQFF.

CDR3: CASRNGGSDTQYF. The rearrangement links TRBV5-4 to TRBJ2-3; TCRdb designates TRBD1, a call that cannot be tested without DNA. Germline V CDR1 and CDR2: SGHNT, YYREEE (reference sequence). The CDR3 length is 13 residues. The full variable domain, completed using reference TRBV5-4 and TRBJ2-3, is ETGVTQSPTHLIKTRGQQVTLRCSSQSGHNTVSWYQQALGQGPQFIFQYYREEENGRGNFPPRFSGLQFPNYSSELNVNALELDDSALYLCASRNGGSDTQYFGPGTRLTVL.

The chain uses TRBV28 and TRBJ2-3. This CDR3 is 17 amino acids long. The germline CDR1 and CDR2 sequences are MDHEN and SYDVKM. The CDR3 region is CASRKPYSATSTDTQYF.

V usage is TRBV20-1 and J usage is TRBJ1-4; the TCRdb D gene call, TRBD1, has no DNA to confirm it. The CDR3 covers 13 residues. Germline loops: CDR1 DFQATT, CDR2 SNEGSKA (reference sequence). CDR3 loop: CSARQGNVEKLFF.

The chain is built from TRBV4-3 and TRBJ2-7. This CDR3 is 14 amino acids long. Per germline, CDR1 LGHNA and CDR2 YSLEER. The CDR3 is CASSQEAKAYEQYF.

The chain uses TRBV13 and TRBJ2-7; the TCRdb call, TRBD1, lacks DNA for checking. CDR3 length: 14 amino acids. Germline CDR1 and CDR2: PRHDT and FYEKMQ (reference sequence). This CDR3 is CASSRTGEDYEQYF.

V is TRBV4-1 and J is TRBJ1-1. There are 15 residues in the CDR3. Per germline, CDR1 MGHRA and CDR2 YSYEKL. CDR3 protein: CASSQVARSNTEAFF.

The CDR3 loop is CASSLGTGNTEAFF. The rearrangement joins TRBV7-8 to TRBJ1-1; the TRBD1 assignment by TCRdb is unverifiable without DNA. The CDR3 spans 14 residues. CDR1 is SGHVS, CDR2 FQNEAQ, per germline.

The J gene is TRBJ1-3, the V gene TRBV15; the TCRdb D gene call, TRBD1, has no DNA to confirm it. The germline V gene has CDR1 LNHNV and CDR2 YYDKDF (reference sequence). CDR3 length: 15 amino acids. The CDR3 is CATSARAGEWNTIYF.

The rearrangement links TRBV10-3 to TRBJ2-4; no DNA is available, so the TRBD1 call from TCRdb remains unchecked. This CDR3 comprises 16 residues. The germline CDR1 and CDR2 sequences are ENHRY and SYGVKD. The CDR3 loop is CAISESWQGASVIQYF.

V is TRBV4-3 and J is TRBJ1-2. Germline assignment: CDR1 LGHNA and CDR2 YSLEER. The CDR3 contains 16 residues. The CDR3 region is CASSPGRRATSYGYTF.

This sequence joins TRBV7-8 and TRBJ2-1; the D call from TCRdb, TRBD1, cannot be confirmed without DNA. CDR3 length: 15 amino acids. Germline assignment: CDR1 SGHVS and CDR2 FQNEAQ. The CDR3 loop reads CASRADGGSYNEQFF.